These T cell receptor beta chains were read from a single sample in a study of metastatic and nonmetastatic thyroid tumors. TCRdb reanalyzed the PCR reads via MiXCR. Altogether over 20,000 clones are present, roughly 14% being singletons, with the ten largest covering about 20%. The specimen sequenced was blood. These receptors originate from a female donor with papillary thyroid cancer or a benign thyroid nodule (not recorded which). Some clones in this sample may be carry-over from other donors' samples. CDR3s include the opening cysteine and the closing phenylalanine or tryptophan. A D gene is named only where the DNA matches it firmly. Expanded clones are given a class, and other clones once, few, many or no size at all.

j_gene,v_gene,abundance,d_gene,CDR3aa,CDR3nt
TRBJ2-3,TRBV20-1,many,TRBD2,CSAGASGMGGTDTQYF,TGCAGTGCTGGGGCTAGCGGGATGGGCGGCACAGATACGCAGTATTTT
TRBJ2-7,TRBV28,medium-sized,.,CASSRPGVGEQYF,TGTGCCAGCAGTCGCCCAGGGGTGGGCGAGCAGTACTTC
TRBJ1-6,TRBV28,few,TRBD1,CASSFPGTGHLLSYNSPLHF,TGTGCCAGCAGTTTTCCCGGGACAGGGCACCTCCTCTCCTACAATTCACCCCTCCACTTT
TRBJ2-3,TRBV15,many,TRBD2,CATSSYSGGEDTQYF,TGTGCCACCAGCTCATATAGCGGGGGTGAAGATACGCAGTATTTT
TRBJ2-7,TRBV14,many,.,CASSRGRSYEQYF,TGTGCCAGCAGCCGGGGACGGTCCTACGAGCAGTACTTC
TRBJ2-3,TRBV5-1,many,TRBD2,CASSSALGTSITDTQYF,TGCGCCAGCAGCTCGGCCTTAGGGACTAGCATCACAGATACGCAGTATTTT
TRBJ1-1,TRBV19,many,TRBD1,CASRLTGTGTTEAFF,TGTGCCAGTAGACTTACCGGGACAGGGACCACTGAAGCTTTCTTT
TRBJ2-5,TRBV27,.,.,CASSLSLAQETQYF,TGTGCCAGCAGTTTATCTCTGGCCCAAGAGACCCAGTACTTC
TRBJ1-2,TRBV28,medium-sized,TRBD1,CASSWDRGLGYTF,TGTGCCAGCAGTTGGGACAGGGGGCTGGGCTACACCTTC
TRBJ1-2,TRBV20-1,.,.,CSAQTVVVYTF,TGCAGTGCTCAAACAGTGGTTGTCTACACCTTC
TRBJ1-1,TRBV27,medium-sized,.,CASSLRALTEAFF,TGTGCCAGCAGTTTGAGGGCTCTCACTGAAGCTTTCTTT
TRBJ2-1,TRBV7-7,many,.,CASSLSQNYNEQFF,TGTGCTAGCAGCTTATCCCAGAACTACAATGAGCAGTTCTTC
TRBJ2-1,TRBV2,.,.,CASRRGDHLYEQFF,TGTGCCAGCAGGCGAGGGGACCATTTATATGAGCAGTTCTTC
TRBJ1-6,TRBV20-1,many,.,CSARGRQPSSYNSPLHF,TGCAGTGCTAGAGGGAGACAACCAAGCTCCTATAATTCACCCCTCCACTTT
TRBJ2-7,TRBV5-4,.,.,CASSPAVTGPYEQYF,TGTGCCAGCAGCCCCGCAGTGACAGGCCCCTACGAGCAGTACTTC
TRBJ2-1,TRBV4-2,many,.,CASSQEEGSSYNEQFF,TGTGCCAGCAGCCAAGAAGAGGGAAGCTCCTACAATGAGCAGTTCTTC
TRBJ2-1,TRBV4-2,many,.,CASSQDFSPYNEQFF,TGTGCCAGCAGCCAAGATTTCAGCCCCTACAATGAGCAGTTCTTC
TRBJ2-7,TRBV5-1,many,.,CASSLEVSFYEQYF,TGCGCCAGCAGCTTGGAAGTTAGCTTCTACGAGCAGTACTTC
TRBJ1-5,TRBV19,few,.,CASTPRWQGRQPQHF,TGTGCCAGTACCCCTAGGTGGCAGGGACGCCAGCCCCAGCATTTT
TRBJ2-6,TRBV28,many,.,CASSHLNRANVLTF,TGTGCCAGCAGTCACCTTAATCGGGCCAACGTCCTGACTTTC
TRBJ2-3,TRBV25-1,many,.,CASSETTRLADTQYF,TGTGCCAGCAGTGAGACAACCAGACTAGCAGATACGCAGTATTTT
TRBJ1-2,TRBV20-1,many,.,CSASPDAGLVGYTF,TGCAGTGCTAGCCCCGATGCGGGTCTCGTTGGCTACACCTTC
TRBJ2-1,TRBV28,few,.,CASLPTGSPSDEQFF,TGTGCCAGCCTTCCTACAGGGTCCCCGAGCGATGAGCAGTTCTTC
TRBJ2-7,TRBV28,few,.,CASSLGMGAGSYEQYF,TGTGCCAGCAGTTTGGGGATGGGGGCCGGGTCCTACGAGCAGTACTTC
TRBJ2-5,TRBV9,many,TRBD1,CASSRGQGWETQYF,TGTGCCAGCAGCCGTGGACAGGGATGGGAGACCCAGTACTTC
TRBJ2-5,TRBV5-6,many,.,CASSLDQVGTQYF,TGTGCCAGCAGCCTTGATCAGGTCGGGACCCAGTACTTC
TRBJ1-3,TRBV5-1,.,TRBD1,CASSRTGVSPNTIYF,TGCGCCAGCAGCAGGACAGGAGTTTCCCCAAACACCATATATTTT
TRBJ1-2,TRBV20-1,.,TRBD1,CSAQSDQTGIHGYTF,TGCAGTGCGCAAAGCGACCAGACAGGGATCCATGGCTACACCTTC
TRBJ1-2,TRBV7-2,many,TRBD1,CASSPGTGPRGYTF,TGTGCCAGCAGCCCCGGGACAGGACCTCGGGGCTACACCTTC
TRBJ2-2,TRBV27,many,TRBD2,CASSLLGTSGYGELFF,TGTGCCAGCAGTTTATTGGGGACTAGCGGGTACGGGGAGCTGTTTTTT
TRBJ2-7,TRBV4-2,many,.,CASSQNRDGSYEQYF,TGTGCCAGCAGCCAAAACCGGGACGGCTCCTACGAGCAGTACTTC
TRBJ2-3,TRBV6-1,medium-sized,TRBD2,CASSEEAGGGDTQYF,TGTGCCAGCAGTGAAGAGGCGGGAGGAGGAGATACGCAGTATTTT
TRBJ2-7,TRBV4-3,.,.,CASSQVVAGLYEQYF,TGCGCCAGCAGCCAAGTTGTAGCCGGGCTCTACGAGCAGTACTTC
TRBJ2-3,TRBV20-1,many,.,CSAQRHTQYF,TGCAGTGCGCAGAGGCATACGCAGTATTTT
TRBJ2-7,TRBV2,many,.,CASSIWSDYGQYF,TGTGCCAGCAGTATTTGGTCGGACTACGGGCAGTACTTC
TRBJ2-1,TRBV6-6,many,TRBD2,CASSYGGSSYNEQFF,TGTGCCAGCAGTTACGGCGGGAGTTCCTACAATGAGCAGTTCTTC
TRBJ2-4,TRBV19,many,.,CASSISRDRLAKNIQYF,TGTGCCAGTAGTATTTCGCGCGATAGATTAGCCAAAAACATTCAGTACTTC
TRBJ1-4,TRBV20-1,many,TRBD1,CSAFGTGDEKLFF,TGCAGTGCCTTCGGGACAGGGGACGAAAAACTGTTTTTT
TRBJ2-5,TRBV24-1,many,.,CATSDRDISGGQETQYF,TGTGCCACCAGTGATCGGGACATTTCAGGGGGGCAAGAGACCCAGTACTTC
TRBJ1-6,TRBV20-1,.,.,CSARQGNSPLHF,TGCAGTGCTAGACAGGGTAATTCACCCCTCCACTTT
TRBJ2-1,TRBV4-1,many,TRBD2,CASSRTSGFEQFF,TGCGCCAGCAGCCGTACTAGCGGATTCGAGCAGTTCTTC